These 24 T cell receptor beta chains were all obtained from the same sample, sequenced in a study of shared clonotypes between healthy human individuals. Method: immunoSEQ multiplex PCR; TCRdb's copy keeps in-frame clones and lacks some. The table includes about 2.1 million clones, roughly 93% detected once. As defined, naive CD8 cells were CD45RO-negative and positively selected for CCR7, with terminally differentiated effector memory CD45RA+ cells excluded. Sequencing was done on a sample of naive CD8+ T cells from PBMCs. These receptors originate from a man between 18 and 29 years old in good health. Some clones in this sample may be carry-over from other donors' samples.

This clone was found once. The chain is built from TRBV4-3 and TRBJ2-7; D might be TRBD2 (5 bases). The V gene's germline CDR1 is LGHNA and CDR2 YSLEER. The CDR3 runs to 16 residues. Trimming left V 1 base short and J 3 bases short, with 16 bases between. As DNA, the CDR3 is TGCGCCAGCAGCCAAGGTTCTAGCCCATTAGACTACGAGCAGTACTTC. Translating it yields CASSQGSSPLDYEQYF.

This rearrangement joins TRBV29-1 to TRBJ1-1; tentative D call: TRBD1 (6 bases). The CDR3 loop spans 17 amino acids. V was trimmed by 7 bases and J by 1 base, leaving 25 bases between them. The germline CDR1 and CDR2 sequences are SQVTM and ANQGSEA. The DNA for the CDR3 is TGCAGCGGGTCAGGGGAGGTAGGTTGGGACTCGAACACTGAAGCTTTCTTT. It is translated as CSGSGEVGWDSNTEAFF.

The sample holds a few counts of this clone. The chain carries TRBV7-9 and TRBJ1-2; TRBD1 agrees at 7 bases. Germline V gene lookup returns CDR1 SEHNR and CDR2 FQNEAQ (reference sequence). With V trimmed by 8 bases and J by 6 bases, 3 bases remained unmatched. CDR3 size: 11 residues. CDR3 sequence reads: CASEGANGYTF. CDR3 nucleotides: TGTGCCAGCGAGGGGGCAAATGGCTACACCTTC.

This clone was counted a single time. Other DNA variants within this sample encode the same CDR3. The chain recombines TRBV14 with TRBJ2-5; TRBD2 matches 14 bases. Germline assignment: CDR1 SGHDN and CDR2 FVKESK. The J segment lost 4 bases and the V segment lost 6 bases, leaving 4 bases of the junction unmatched. This CDR3 contains 15 residues. The CDR3 loop reads CASSPGLAGGETQYF. The CDR3, as DNA: TGTGCCAGCAGTCCCGGACTAGCGGGAGGAGAGACCCAGTACTTC.

This chain joins TRBV7-6 and TRBJ2-3; D is unresolved. The V end was cut by 3 bases, the J end by 3 bases, with 7 bases between. CDR1 is SGHVS, CDR2 FNYEAQ, per germline. The CDR3 consists of 13 residues. CDR3 nucleotides: TGTGCCAGCAGCTTTTACCCGACAGATACGCAGTATTTT. As protein: CASSFYPTDTQYF.

V usage is TRBV13 and J usage is TRBJ2-2; 7 bases map to TRBD2. Trimming at V came to 5 bases and at J to 0 bases, leaving 6 bases not matched to a gene. Per germline, CDR1 PRHDT and CDR2 FYEKMQ (reference sequence). The CDR3 sequence is 16 residues long. The CDR3: CASSPPSGANTGELFF. The CDR3 DNA sequence: TGTGCCAGCAGCCCACCGAGCGGGGCGAACACCGGGGAGCTGTTTTTT.

The chain employs TRBV19 and TRBJ2-2; the D is unclear. The germline V and J ends were trimmed by 3 bases and 6 bases, with 11 bases remaining between them. The CDR3 is made up of 14 amino acids. Germline V gives CDR1 LNHDA, CDR2 SQIVND (reference sequence). CDR3 sequence: CASSMLGIPGELFF. Here the CDR3 DNA reads TGTGCCAGTAGTATGTTGGGGATCCCCGGGGAGCTGTTTTTT.

The rearrangement joins TRBV9 to TRBJ2-5, with 8 bases matching TRBD1. This CDR3 has 15 amino acids. Germline V gene data show CDR1 as SGDLS and CDR2 as YYNGEE. Trimming took 7 bases from V and 6 from J; bases not matched to a gene: 14. The CDR3 coding sequence is TGTGCCAGCGAGAAAGAGGCAGGGGGCGTGAAGACCCAGTACTTC. Protein sequence: CASEKEAGGVKTQYF.

This clone was counted once. This chain links TRBV28 with TRBJ2-7; the match to TRBD1 covers 11 bases. This CDR3 spans 14 amino acids. V lost 5 bases and J lost 6; bases outside the gene matches: 6. In germline, CDR1 is MDHEN, CDR2 SYDVKM. DNA of the CDR3: TGTGCCAGCAGTGCCTGGACAGGGGGCGGCGAGCAGTACTTC. This sequence encodes CASSAWTGGGEQYF.

This clone appeared a single time. This CDR3 reads CASSEPGAGLNEQFF. The CDR3 DNA reads TGTGCCAGCAGTGAACCCGGAGCGGGGCTCAATGAGCAGTTCTTC. The rearrangement links TRBV25-1 to TRBJ2-1; 7 nucleotides agree with TRBD2. Losses at the gene ends were 2 bases for V and 6 bases for J; bases not matched to a gene: 7. Germline V CDR1 and CDR2: MGHDK, SYGVNS. The CDR3 sequence is 15 residues long.

The chain combines TRBV5-1 with TRBJ1-4; no clear D. V was shortened by 0 bases and J by 6 bases, with 6 bases between the two germline ends. The CDR3 spans 13 residues. Germline-derived CDR1 and CDR2 are SGHRS and YFSETQ. The CDR3 reads CASSLAGDEKLFF. The CDR3 DNA is TGCGCCAGCAGCTTGGCCGGAGATGAAAAACTGTTTTTT.

The gene calls are TRBV5-6 and TRBJ2-1, with D perhaps TRBD2 (6 bases). The V gene's germline CDR1 is SGHDT and CDR2 YYEEEE. Trimming stripped 1 base from V and 5 bases from J, with 13 bases between. The CDR3 sequence is 15 residues long. The CDR3 sequence: CASSLTQGLNNEQFF. The CDR3 DNA follows: TGTGCCAGCAGCTTGACTCAGGGACTGAACAATGAGCAGTTCTTC.

The chain uses TRBV6-6 and TRBJ1-2; the match to TRBD1 covers 12 bases. V lost 0 bases, J lost 6 bases, and 5 bases stayed unmatched. This CDR3 spans 16 amino acids. Germline values: CDR1 MNHNY, CDR2 SVGAGI (reference sequence). As DNA, the CDR3 is TGTGCCAGCAGTTACTCGGGACAGGGGGCGCCCCATGGCTACACCTTC. Translated, it gives CASSYSGQGAPHGYTF.

The V and J genes are TRBV29-1 and TRBJ1-3, with D possibly matching TRBD1 (5 bases). Germline lookup yields CDR1 SQVTM and CDR2 ANQGSEA. V lost 1 base to trimming and J lost 0 bases, with 13 bases between them. The CDR3 loop spans 16 amino acids. The CDR3 loop reads CSVEGGPNSSGNTIYF. CDR3 in DNA: TGCAGCGTTGAAGGGGGCCCTAATAGCTCTGGAAACACCATATATTTT. The full variable domain, in which reference TRBV29-1 and TRBJ1-3 provide the parts outside the CDR3, is SAVISQKPSRDICQRGTSLTIQCQVDSQVTMMFWYRQQPGQSLTLIATANQGSEATYESGFVIDKFPISRPNLTFSTLTVSNMSPEDSSIYLCSVEGGPNSSGNTIYFGEGSWLTVV.

This clone was counted between two and nine times. The V call is TRBV30, the J call TRBJ2-1; D is undetermined. The germline gives CDR1 GTSNPN, CDR2 SVGIG (reference sequence). V lost 4 bases and J lost 9, with 10 bases in between. This CDR3 has 11 amino acids. CDR3 sequence (DNA): TGTGCCTGGAACGTAGGATCTGAGCAGTTCTTC. Protein: CAWNVGSEQFF.

The V call is TRBV9, the J call TRBJ2-1; 12 bases align to TRBD2. V was clipped by 3 bases and J by 7 bases; unmatched bases: 8. Germline V gene lookup returns CDR1 SGDLS and CDR2 YYNGEE. The CDR3 totals 16 residues. The chain's CDR3 is CASSGALAGGPNEQFF. The CDR3, as DNA: TGTGCCAGCAGCGGAGCCCTAGCGGGAGGGCCAAATGAGCAGTTCTTC.

This clone was found once. The chain has TRBV2 and TRBJ1-3; weak D call: TRBD1 (5 bases). The CDR3 is made up of 12 amino acids. CDR1 is SNHLY, CDR2 FYNNEI, per germline. CDR3 bases: TGTGCGGTCGGGACGGCTGGAAACACCATATATTTT. Residues: CAVGTAGNTIYF.

This clone was detected a few times. The chain links TRBV2 to TRBJ1-1; 8 positions agree with TRBD1. CDR1 SNHLY and CDR2 FYNNEI come from the germline V gene. The length of the CDR3 is 15 residues. V lost 8 bases, J lost 5 bases, and 13 bases stayed unmatched. DNA of the CDR3: TGTGCCAGCCTATCGAGGACAGGGCGAGGGACTGAAGCTTTCTTT. Its protein product is CASLSRTGRGTEAFF.

The chain couples TRBV11-2 to TRBJ1-3; 8 nucleotides agree with TRBD1. Germline values: CDR1 SGHAT, CDR2 FQNNGV. This CDR3 has 14 residues. J lost 4 bases, V lost 6 bases, and 5 bases had no gene match. In DNA form, the CDR3 reads TGTGCCAGCAGGGACAGGGCAGGGGGAAACACCATATATTTT. It yields the protein CASRDRAGGNTIYF.

The V call is TRBV7-9, the J call TRBJ2-1; D is ambiguous. Per the germline V gene, CDR1 is SEHNR and CDR2 is FQNEAQ (reference sequence). V shed 0 bases and J shed 3 bases, with 9 bases lying between them. This CDR3 spans 15 amino acids. The chain's CDR3 is CASSLAYISYNEQFF. CDR3 in DNA: TGTGCCAGCAGCTTAGCGTATATAAGCTACAATGAGCAGTTCTTC.

The rearrangement joins TRBV6-6 to TRBJ2-7, with no clear D. Trimming shortened V by 2 bases and J by 2 bases, and 7 bases separated the two germline ends. CDR1 is MNHNY and CDR2 is SVGAGI in the germline V gene (reference sequence). The CDR3 runs 13 residues. The chain's CDR3 is CASSYAQPYEQYF. The CDR3 DNA sequence: TGTGCCAGCAGTTACGCACAGCCCTACGAGCAGTACTTC.

This chain joins TRBV11-3 and TRBJ2-3, with unresolved D. Trimming cost V 3 bases and J 6 bases, with 10 bases left between them. CDR3 length: 13 amino acids. Germline V gene sequence: CDR1 SGHNT, CDR2 YENEEA. DNA of the CDR3: TGTGCCAGCAGCTTGGACGTACGGGATACGCAGTATTTT. Amino acid sequence: CASSLDVRDTQYF.

The rearrangement links TRBV13 to TRBJ2-1; 8 bases fit TRBD2. CDR3 length: 17 amino acids. Germline V gene sequence: CDR1 PRHDT, CDR2 FYEKMQ (reference sequence). V was clipped by 5 bases and J by 9 bases; unmatched bases: 18. CDR3 in DNA: TGTGCCAGCAGCCCGGTGGGGCCAGCGGGAGTTGGGGGTGAGCAGTTCTTC. This translates into CASSPVGPAGVGGEQFF.

Note on this clone: Other nucleotide sequences from this sample produce the same CDR3. The chain recombines TRBV4-3 with TRBJ2-1; either TRBD1 or TRBD2 may fit D (5 bases each). The V and J ends lost 3 bases and 0 bases respectively, with 9 bases between them. This CDR3 has 15 amino acids. From germline, CDR1 is LGHNA and CDR2 YSLEER. In nucleotides, the CDR3 is TGCGCCAGCAGCCAGGGAGACAGCTCCTACAATGAGCAGTTCTTC. Protein product: CASSQGDSSYNEQFF.